These 27 T cell receptor gamma chains were sequenced from one sample in a study of intestinal T cells in coeliac disease. The TRG library came from 200 to 250 ng of biopsy DNA amplified with LymphoTrack primers. TCRdb reprocessed the multiplex PCR reads through CATT. The repertoire holds 700 to 950 gamma-chain clones, with about 40% as singletons. Each case's genomic DNA was extracted from ten 5-µm formalin-fixed paraffin-embedded scrolls. Sequencing used a duodenal biopsy. Receptor source: a human donor who served as a control with a normal duodenal biopsy, not a healthy volunteer.

The chain uses TRGV11 and TRGJ1 or TRGJ2. TRGV11 is assigned to the ORF class and has an uncertain function. The CDR3 consists of 14 residues. Trimming cost V 1 base and J 4 bases; bases outside gene matches: 4. CDR3 loop: CACWIRHDYYKKLF. CDR3 bases: TGTGCCTGCTGGATTAGGCATGACTATTATAAGAAACTCTTT.

This clone is judged large. The V and J genes are TRGV8 and TRGJ1 or TRGJ2. With V trimmed by 5 bases and J by 9 bases, 1 base remained unmatched. The V gene's germline CDR1 is VENAVY and CDR2 YDSYNSRV. The CDR3 is 9 residues long. This CDR3 is CATWVKKLF. The DNA of the CDR3 is TGTGCCACCTGGGTTAAGAAACTCTTT.

This clone appeared a few times. TCRdb's protein, taken from a much larger clone, differs from this DNA's translation at residue 5, likely owing to a read error; the protein displayed comes from the DNA. V is TRGV3 and J is TRGJ1 or TRGJ2. This CDR3 has 13 amino acids. The V gene's germline CDR1 is VTNTFY and CDR2 YDVSTARD (reference sequence). CDR3 sequence: CATWGRPHYKKLF. The CDR3 nucleotides are TGTGCCACCTGGGGCAGGCCTCATTATAAGAAACTCTTT.

Details on this clone: The likely explanation is a read error, given a far larger clone one base away. Other nucleotide sequences in the sample specify the same CDR3. The chain combines TRGV3 with TRGJ1 or TRGJ2. The CDR3 length is 13 residues. Germline loops: CDR1 VTNTFY, CDR2 YDVSTARD (reference sequence). The DNA of the CDR3 is TGTGCCACCTGGGACAGGCCTCATTATAAGAAACTCTTC. It codes for CATWDRPHYKKLF.

The chain is built from TRGV2 and TRGJP1. Germline V gives CDR1 EGSNGY, CDR2 YDSYNSKV. Trimming cost V 6 bases and J 3 bases; bases outside gene matches: 13. This CDR3 is built from 16 residues. The CDR3 bases are TGTGCCACCTGGACGGGCTCTTCAGCCACTGGTTGGTTCAAGATATTT. Protein sequence: CATWTGSSATGWFKIF.

This clone is large within its sample. This CDR3 reads CATWDRYYKKLF. The CDR3 nucleotides are TGTGCCACCTGGGACCGTTATTATAAGAAACTCTTT. The V and J genes are TRGV2 and TRGJ1 or TRGJ2. Germline trimming cut 3 bases from V and 3 bases from J; bases unmatched to any gene: 2. The CDR3 contains 12 residues. Germline CDR1 and CDR2: EGSNGY and YDSYNSKV.

V gene TRGV4 combines with J gene TRGJ1 or TRGJ2. Germline assignment: CDR1 EGSTGY and CDR2 YDSYTSSV. The CDR3 runs to 12 residues. J gave up 13 bases and V 0 bases, and 9 bases lay outside the gene matches. The DNA for the CDR3 is TGTGCCACCTGGGATGGGAATATAAGAAAACTCTTT. Translating it yields CATWDGNIRKLF.

The V and J genes are TRGV3 and TRGJ1 or TRGJ2. This CDR3 has 14 residues. After removal of 6 bases from V and 4 bases from J, the junction contained 12 bases not matched to a gene. The germline V gene has CDR1 VTNTFY and CDR2 YDVSTARD (reference sequence). DNA for the CDR3: TGTGCCACCTGGCCAATAGTTCGGTATTATAAGAAACTCTTT. It is translated as CATWPIVRYYKKLF.

A few counts support this clone. This may come from a read error, since a much larger clone is one base off. Other DNA sequences in the sample encode the same CDR3. Here the CDR3 reads CATWDNPTTTGWFKIF. The CDR3 DNA is TGTGCCACCTGGGATAATCCTACGACCACTGGTTGGTTCAAGATATTC. The chain carries TRGV8 and TRGJP1. Germline values: CDR1 VENAVY, CDR2 YDSYNSRV. The CDR3 extends over 16 amino acids.

As to this clone: Just one base apart from a much larger clone, this may be a read error. Other DNA sequences from this sample encode an identical CDR3 as well. The chain links TRGV11 to TRGJ1 or TRGJ2. TRGV11 counts as an open reading frame of uncertain function. This CDR3 is built from 14 residues. CDR3 bases: TGTGCCTGCTGGATTAGCCCGAAAGGTTATAAGAAGCTCTTT. Amino acids: CACWISPKGYKKLF.

The chain links TRGV8 to TRGJP1. The germline gives CDR1 VENAVY, CDR2 YDSYNSRV. This CDR3 has 15 residues. CDR3 coding DNA: TGTGCACCTGGGATAGGCGGGGGCACTGGTTGGTTCAAGATATTT. It encodes CAPGIGGGTGWFKIF.

This clone is large by share. The chain combines TRGV4 with TRGJ1 or TRGJ2. The CDR3 is made up of 13 amino acids. CDR1 and CDR2 from the germline V gene are EGSTGY and YDSYTSSV. V lost 0 bases and J lost 7; bases outside the gene matches: 6. CDR3 nucleotide sequence: TGTGCCACCTGGGATGGGCCTGAATATAAGAAACTCTTT. It yields the protein CATWDGPEYKKLF.

This clone was picked up a small number of times. The genes are TRGV10 and TRGJP1. TRGV10 is reported as an ORF; its role is uncertain. Germline trimming cut 13 bases from V and 1 base from J; bases unmatched to any gene: 10. The CDR3 totals 14 residues. CDR3 amino acids: CAGVGGTTGWFKIF. For the CDR3, the DNA is TGTGCTGGCGTGGGGGGTACCACTGGTTGGTTCAAGATATTT.

This rearrangement joins TRGV11 to TRGJ1 or TRGJ2. TRGV11 is marked as an open reading frame, function uncertain. With V trimmed by 2 bases and J by 4 bases, 5 bases remained unmatched. CDR3 length: 14 residues. The CDR3 DNA sequence: TGTGCCTGCTGGATTAGGCGAGACTATTATAAGAAACTCTTT. This translates into CACWIRRDYYKKLF.

The genes are TRGV10 and TRGJ1 or TRGJ2. TRGV10 is recorded as an ORF, its role being uncertain. There are 12 residues in the CDR3. Trimming took 8 bases from V and 6 from J; bases not matched to a gene: 8. Here the CDR3 reads CAAWGLGYKKLF. The CDR3 DNA reads TGTGCTGCGTGGGGATTAGGTTATAAGAAACTCTTT.

The genes are TRGV9 and TRGJ1 or TRGJ2. J was trimmed by 3 bases and V by 5 bases; bases with no gene match: 4. The CDR3 has 12 amino acids. Germline CDR1 is GITISATS and CDR2 is ISYDGTV (reference sequence). CDR3 loop: CALWGCYYKKLF. The CDR3 DNA is TGTGCCTTGTGGGGATGTTATTATAAGAAACTCTTT.

Only a few counts were recorded for this clone. This likely reflects a read error, since a far larger clone is one base away. The sample carries other DNA sequences with the same CDR3. The V call is TRGV3, the J call TRGJ1 or TRGJ2. The CDR3 sequence is 13 residues long. CDR1 and CDR2 (germline): VTNTFY, YDVSTARD (reference sequence). The CDR3 nucleotides read TGTGCCACCTGGGACAGGCCTCATTATAAGAAGCTCTTT. This translates into CATWDRPHYKKLF.

The chain has TRGV2 and TRGJP2. CDR1 is EGSNGY and CDR2 is YDSYNSKV in the germline V gene. V dropped 2 bases and J dropped 10; count of bases not matched to a gene: 13. The CDR3 totals 15 residues. The CDR3 region has the DNA TGTGCCACCTGGGACGATGACGGGCGTTGTTGGATCAAGACGTTT. Protein product: CATWDDDGRCWIKTF.

This clone was seen a few times. TCRdb's protein for this DNA is that of a much larger clone and differs from the translation at residue 3, likely a read error; the protein shown is the DNA translation. This chain links TRGV3 with TRGJP1. This CDR3 comprises 16 residues. CDR1 VTNTFY and CDR2 YDVSTARD come from the germline V gene (reference sequence). CDR3 loop: CAAWDRLYTTGWFKIF. CDR3 coding DNA: TGTGCCGCCTGGGACAGGCTTTATACCACTGGTTGGTTCAAGATATTT.

This clone appeared once. The rearrangement uses TRGV10 and TRGJP1. TRGV10 is assigned to the ORF class and has an uncertain function. The CDR3 has 11 residues. This CDR3 is CAITPGWFKIF. The CDR3 coding sequence is TGTGCAATAACACCTGGTTGGTTCAAGATATTT.

Sample share makes this clone large. This chain connects TRGV8 to TRGJ1 or TRGJ2. Germline V gives CDR1 VENAVY, CDR2 YDSYNSRV. With 0 bases clipped from V and 4 bases from J, the junction kept 3 bases outside the gene matches. This CDR3 is built from 13 residues. The CDR3 DNA is TGTGCCACCTGGGATAGGCCCTATTATAAGAAACTCTTT. Residues: CATWDRPYYKKLF.

The chain employs TRGV10 and TRGJP1. TRGV10 is an ORF, and what it does is uncertain. This CDR3 has 13 residues. V lost 8 bases, J lost 2 bases, and 3 bases stayed unmatched. The CDR3 here is CAAWGTTGWFKIF. The CDR3 nucleotides read TGTGCTGCGTGGGGAACCACTGGTTGGTTCAAGATATTT.

This clone was found a few times. The CDR3 DNA sequence: TGTGCTGCGTGGGGGAGTACCACTGGTTGGTTCAAGATATTT. Translated, it gives CAAWGSTTGWFKIF. The chain is built from TRGV10 and TRGJP1. TRGV10 is identified as an open reading frame with a role that is uncertain. This CDR3 is built from 14 residues. Trimming at V came to 8 bases and at J to 1 base, leaving 5 bases not matched to a gene.

By share, this clone counts as hyperexpanded. The same CDR3 arises from other DNA sequences in this sample as well. As DNA, the CDR3 is TGTGCCACCTGGGAGACCACTGGTTGGTTCAAGATATTT. It translates to CATWETTGWFKIF. The chain joins TRGV8 to TRGJP1. CDR3 length: 13 residues. Per the germline V gene, CDR1 is VENAVY and CDR2 is YDSYNSRV. V lost 4 bases, J lost 2 bases, and 1 base stayed unmatched.

The count of this clone is one. The V gene is TRGV8, the J gene TRGJ1 or TRGJ2. J lost 10 bases, V lost 12 bases, and 15 bases had no gene match. This CDR3 has 11 residues. Germline loops: CDR1 VENAVY, CDR2 YDSYNSRV. For the CDR3, the DNA is TGTGCCGACCTGGGGACGACAAAGAAACTCTTT. Amino acids: CADLGTTKKLF.

This clone qualifies as large. V is TRGV4 and J is TRGJ1 or TRGJ2. The CDR3 totals 11 residues. Germline V gene data show CDR1 as EGSTGY and CDR2 as YDSYTSSV. Losses at the gene ends were 9 bases for V and 2 bases for J; bases not matched to a gene: 4. This CDR3 is CATEDYYKKLF. CDR3 nucleotides: TGTGCCACCGAAGATTATTATAAGAAACTCTTT.

The gene calls are TRGV4 and TRGJ1 or TRGJ2. Germline CDR1 EGSTGY, CDR2 YDSYTSSV. This CDR3 region has 11 residues. The CDR3 bases are TGTGCACCTGGGATCCGGGGGAAGAAACTCTTT. Residues: CAPGIRGKKLF.